This T cell receptor (beta chain) came from a study of T cells after posttransplantation cyclophosphamide. Study-level points and caveats: Later blood repertoires were often dominated by clones from the donor CD8+ memory compartment.

This clone was observed at least ten times. The antigen remains undetermined. V dropped 4 bases and J dropped 1; count of bases not matched to a gene: 3. The CDR3 is made up of 14 amino acids. Germline CDR1 is SGHNT and CDR2 is YYREEE (reference sequence). Method: immunoSEQ multiplex PCR; TCRdb's copy keeps in-frame clones and lacks some. The repertoire shows 38,000 or so clones, none seen only once; the top ten take more than 2%. This clonotype originated in a man aged 50 or older in good health, CMV-negative, and a related stem cell transplant donor. The sample comprised PBMCs. The chain has TRBV5-4 and TRBJ2-5; 8 bases map to TRBD1. This CDR3 reads CASSRGTGQETQYF. As DNA, the CDR3 is TGTGCCAGCAGCCGAGGGACAGGCCAAGAGACCCAGTACTTC.